This T cell receptor beta chain was observed in a study of cytomegalovirus exposure and HLA in healthy donors. Whole-study results and caveats: Cytomegalovirus status was reportedly diagnosed by the classifier with high sensitivity and specificity. Accurate HLA-A and HLA-B prediction from TCR beta sequences was reported for most subjects.

60 Vbeta and 13 Jbeta primers were used in PCR. Sequenced by immunoSEQ multiplex PCR; TCRdb stores in-frame clones only, minus some. This sample has over 70,000 clones; roughly 63% occur once, and the top ten carry 20% to 25%. Trimming removed 1 base at V and 5 bases at J, with 17 bases between. CDR3 length: 16 residues. Per germline, CDR1 LGHNA and CDR2 YNFKEQ. As for this clone: Its specificity is unknown.

Material: PBMCs. The sequence was collected from a woman between 50 and 59 years old in good health and CMV-seropositive. The chain joins TRBV4-2 to TRBJ1-2; TRBD1 is a possible D gene (6 bases). The CDR3 loop reads CASSQAGGEGEYGYTF. DNA for the CDR3: TGTGCCAGCAGCCAAGCGGGGGGGGAGGGGGAGTATGGCTACACCTTC.